These T cell receptor beta chains were read from a single sample in a study of T cell responses to AZD1222 COVID-19 vaccine. Sequencing was performed with immunoSEQ multiplex PCR; in TCRdb, only in-frame clones are kept and a portion is missing. The sample records about 130,000 clones, under 95% being singletons. The sequencing here drew on peripheral blood, taken on day 0 of AZD1222 vaccination. The receptor set was obtained from an adult in good health. The CDR3 runs from the conserved cysteine through the conserved F or W. D genes are given only for firm matches. A clone size is listed for some rows: how often the clone was seen (once, few, many), or a class if it is expanded.

J	size	V	D	length	DNA	CDR3
TRBJ1-1	few	TRBV3-1/TRBV3-2	-	15	TGTGCCAGCAGCCAACTCAGGGCAGTGAACACTGAAGCTTTCTTT	CASSQLRAVNTEAFF
TRBJ1-1	-	TRBV28	TRBD1	13	TGTGCCAGCAGTCTGACAGGGGTGACTGAAGCTTTCTTT	CASSLTGVTEAFF
TRBJ1-1	once	TRBV6-2/TRBV6-3	TRBD1	15	TGTGCCAGCAGTCGGTGGACAGGGCCCGGCACTGAAGCTTTCTTT	CASSRWTGPGTEAFF
TRBJ2-7	once	TRBV27	-	13	TGTGCCAGCAGTTTACCGGGAGCCTACGAGCAGTACTTC	CASSLPGAYEQYF
TRBJ1-4	-	TRBV5-1	-	15	TGCGCCAGCAGCCCCGGGGGGGCAGATAATGAAAAACTGTTTTTT	CASSPGGADNEKLFF
TRBJ2-7	-	TRBV28	-	14	TGTGCCAGCACCTCAACTCGGACGGTTGGCGAGCAGTACTTC	CASTSTRTVGEQYF
TRBJ1-2	-	TRBV28	-	11	TGTGCCAGCAGAGATTCTTATGGCTACACCTTC	CASRDSYGYTF
TRBJ2-2	-	TRBV23-1	-	12	TGCGCCAGCAACTTGGGGGCCGGGGAGCTGTTTTTT	CASNLGAGELFF
TRBJ1-5	-	TRBV5-1	TRBD1	15	TGCGCCAGCAGCTTGGCAGGGGGGCCGAATCAGCCCCAGCATTTT	CASSLAGGPNQPQHF
TRBJ1-3	-	TRBV19	TRBD1	16	TGTGCCAGTAGTATCAGAGGACAGGAGCCTGGAAACACCATATATTTT	CASSIRGQEPGNTIYF
TRBJ1-4	-	TRBV7-2	TRBD1	15	TGTGCCAGCACCAGTCAGGGGGCAACTAATGAAAAACTGTTTTTT	CASTSQGATNEKLFF
TRBJ1-2	-	TRBV19	-	13	TGTGCCTCCAAGCCGGGGTACAACTATGGCTACACCTTC	CASKPGYNYGYTF
TRBJ2-2	-	TRBV2	-	15	TGTGCCAGCAAAAGACAGGCAGCTCCCACCGGGGAGCTGTTTTTT	CASKRQAAPTGELFF
TRBJ2-7	-	TRBV3-1/TRBV3-2	-	12	TGTGCCAGCAGCCAAGTGTCCCACGAGCAGTACTTC	CASSQVSHEQYF
TRBJ2-7	few	TRBV30	TRBD1	17	TGTGCCTGGAGTTTATCGCCGGGACAGGGGGTGACCTACGAGCAGTACTTC	CAWSLSPGQGVTYEQYF